Presented here are 30 T cell receptor beta chains from one specimen sequenced in a study of blood T cell repertoires in COVID-19 (TCRdb year 2020). Library creation used the immunoSEQ multiplex PCR assay. TCRdb limited this immuneACCESS table to in-frame rearrangements with V and J called. A share of clones is missing; checked studies link under half to unresolved V genes, and the rest is unexplained. The sample includes about 230,000 clones, with roughly 81% observed a single time. The ten largest clones take up over 0.95% of the sample. The sequencing sample was made of peripheral blood. These receptors originate from a man between 35 and 55 years old with acute or convalescent COVID-19.

V usage is TRBV7-9 and J usage is TRBJ2-7; the D gene is possibly TRBD2 (6 bases). This CDR3 is built from 12 residues. Trimming pared 5 bases from V and 6 bases from J, leaving 11 bases between. Germline lookup yields CDR1 SEHNR and CDR2 FQNEAQ (reference sequence). The CDR3 nucleotides read TGTGCCAGCAGCCTAACTAGCTCCGAGCAGTACTTC. The encoded protein is CASSLTSSEQYF.

This chain joins TRBV5-1 and TRBJ2-1; D remains ambiguous. V lost 0 bases and J lost 5, with 6 bases in between. Germline lookup yields CDR1 SGHRS and CDR2 YFSETQ. The CDR3 length is 13 residues. The CDR3: CASSLEHDNEQFF. CDR3 coding DNA: TGCGCCAGCAGCTTGGAGCATGACAATGAGCAGTTCTTC.

This clone was counted a single time. V gene TRBV6-1 combines with J gene TRBJ1-2; D not certain. There are 12 residues in the CDR3. CDR1 and CDR2 from the germline V gene are MNHNS and SASEGT. The V end lost 2 bases, the J end lost 7 bases, and 8 bases lay between the germline ends. The CDR3 sequence is CASSEPQIGYTF. For the CDR3, the DNA is TGTGCCAGCAGTGAACCGCAGATTGGCTACACCTTC.

The chain carries TRBV24-1 and TRBJ1-2, with 7 bases fitting TRBD1. The CDR3 spans 14 residues. In germline, CDR1 is KGHDR, CDR2 SFDVKD. V lost 4 bases to trimming and J lost 3 bases; unmatched junction nucleotides: 4. The CDR3 DNA reads TGTGCCACCAGTGAAACAGGGGCGCACTATGGCTACACCTTC. It translates to CATSETGAHYGYTF.

J is TRBJ2-2 and V is TRBV24-1; the D is unclear. Germline V lookup: CDR1 KGHDR, CDR2 SFDVKD. V dropped 2 bases and J dropped 3 bases, with 6 bases sitting between them. The CDR3 sequence is 14 residues long. The CDR3 here is CATSDSRYTGELFF. CDR3 nucleotides: TGTGCCACCAGTGATTCCAGATACACCGGGGAGCTGTTTTTT.

This chain joins TRBV9 and TRBJ2-5, with D possibly TRBD1 on 7 matching bases. In germline, CDR1 is SGDLS, CDR2 YYNGEE. V was trimmed by 0 bases and J by 5 bases, leaving 17 bases between them. The CDR3 is 16 amino acids. CDR3 in amino acids: CASSVAPVRGQETQYF. The CDR3 bases are TGTGCCAGCAGCGTAGCCCCTGTGCGGGGACAGGAGACCCAGTACTTC. The whole variable domain, remainder taken from reference TRBV9 and TRBJ2-5, is DSGVTQTPKHLITATGQRVTLRCSPRSGDLSVYWYQQSLDQGLQFLIQYYNGEERAKGNILERFSAQQFPDLHSELNLSSLELGDSALYFCASSVAPVRGQETQYFGPGTRLLVL.

The chain combines TRBV18 with TRBJ2-1; TRBD2 agrees at 9 bases. The V gene's germline CDR1 is KGHSH and CDR2 LQKENI. The V and J ends lost 3 bases and 3 bases, in that order; junction bases with no gene match: 3. The CDR3 contains 15 residues. In nucleotides, the CDR3 is TGTGCCAGCTCACCGGCGGGGGGGCTCTACAATGAGCAGTTCTTC. This encodes CASSPAGGLYNEQFF.

V and J are TRBV2 and TRBJ2-1; TRBD1 might be the D (5 bases). From germline, CDR1 is SNHLY and CDR2 FYNNEI. V was pared by 3 bases and J by 9 bases, with 21 bases between. The CDR3 extends over 16 amino acids. CDR3 nucleotides: TGTGCCAGCAGTGAGTCTTTGGGGCAGGTTAGAAGTGAGCAGTTCTTC. Amino acids: CASSESLGQVRSEQFF.

V and J are TRBV6-5 and TRBJ1-5; perhaps TRBD1 as D (5 bases). CDR1 and CDR2 (germline): MNHEY, SVGAGI. The CDR3 spans 15 residues. V was pared by 6 bases and J by 0 bases, with 12 bases between. The CDR3 sequence is CASRATVDSNQPQHF. The CDR3 DNA reads as TGTGCCAGCAGGGCGACAGTTGATAGCAATCAGCCCCAGCATTTT.

V is TRBV9 and J is TRBJ2-2; TRBD2 aligns across 8 bases. Germline V lookup: CDR1 SGDLS, CDR2 YYNGEE. The CDR3 consists of 13 residues. The V and J ends lost 3 bases and 7 bases, in that order; junction bases with no gene match: 2. DNA for the CDR3: TGTGCCAGCAGCGGCGGGGGGAACGGGGAGCTGTTTTTT. Amino acids: CASSGGGNGELFF.

The rearrangement links TRBV6-5 to TRBJ1-1; a weak D match, TRBD1 (6 bases). The CDR3 has 14 residues. Germline CDR1 and CDR2: MNHEY and SVGAGI. V lost 10 bases and J 1 base, leaving 16 bases between the germline ends. The CDR3 DNA sequence: TGTGCCACCCAGGGGTTCGGTCGGAACACTGAAGCTTTCTTT. It translates to CATQGFGRNTEAFF.

The CDR3 spells CASSHNRDEDTQYF. CDR3 DNA: TGTGCCAGCAGTCACAACAGGGACGAAGATACGCAGTATTTT. This chain connects TRBV6-5 to TRBJ2-3; D is perhaps TRBD1 (6 bases). The CDR3 is 14 residues long. CDR1 is MNHEY, CDR2 SVGAGI, per germline. The V end was cut by 5 bases, the J end by 5 bases, with 14 bases between.

The chain uses TRBV18 and TRBJ1-1; D is uncertain. With 3 bases removed from V and 7 bases from J, the gap between germline ends came to 9 bases. The CDR3 contains 12 residues. The germline gives CDR1 KGHSH, CDR2 LQKENI. The CDR3 sequence is CASSPTRGEAFF. In DNA, the CDR3 is TGTGCCAGCTCACCTACCAGAGGTGAAGCTTTCTTT.

The rearrangement joins TRBV15 to TRBJ1-2; no firm D call. CDR3 length: 13 residues. The germline V and J ends were trimmed by 0 bases and 8 bases, with 10 bases remaining between them. CDR1 and CDR2 from the germline V gene are LNHNV and YYDKDF (reference sequence). The DNA for the CDR3 is TGTGCCACCAGCAGAGATCGCGAGAGAGGCTACACCTTC. Its protein is CATSRDRERGYTF.

The chain combines TRBV30 with TRBJ1-1; D is unclear. This CDR3 is 14 amino acids long. Trimming stripped 4 bases from V and 4 bases from J, with 16 bases between. The germline gives CDR1 GTSNPN, CDR2 SVGIG (reference sequence). The CDR3 sequence is CAWMEGPEATEAFF. CDR3 bases: TGTGCCTGGATGGAGGGTCCCGAAGCCACTGAAGCTTTCTTT.

A few counts support this clone. The rearrangement links TRBV19 to TRBJ1-5; tentative D call: TRBD1 (5 bases). Germline loops: CDR1 LNHDA, CDR2 SQIVND (reference sequence). Trimming took off 5 bases at V and 3 bases at J, with 14 bases between the two ends. The CDR3 covers 15 residues. The CDR3 is CASSALDSYNQPQHF. DNA of the CDR3: TGTGCCAGTAGTGCACTTGACAGCTACAATCAGCCCCAGCATTTT.

The chain joins TRBV18 to TRBJ1-2; D might be TRBD1 (6 bases). V gave up 1 base and J gave up 4 bases, with 7 bases separating them. Germline CDR1 reads KGHSH; CDR2 reads LQKENI. The CDR3 extends over 13 amino acids. The CDR3 spells CASSPQTGYGYTF. The CDR3 DNA reads as TGTGCCAGCTCACCACAGACAGGCTATGGCTACACCTTC.

This clone occurred once. The chain is built from TRBV3-1 (or the pseudogene TRBV3-2) and TRBJ1-5; TRBD1 is a possible D gene (5 bases). Trimming stripped 2 bases from V and 3 bases from J, with 8 bases between. Germline values: CDR1 LGHDT, CDR2 YNNKEL (reference sequence). This CDR3 spans 14 amino acids. CDR3 nucleotides: TGTGCCAGCAGCCAAACAGGTTACAATCAGCCCCAGCATTTT. Translation gives CASSQTGYNQPQHF.

The chain employs TRBV6-6 and TRBJ1-1; 10 positions match TRBD1. The J segment lost 3 bases and the V segment lost 5 bases, leaving 6 bases of the junction unmatched. This CDR3 is built from 15 residues. Germline CDR1 and CDR2: MNHNY and SVGAGI (reference sequence). For the CDR3, the DNA is TGTGCCAGCAGTGACAGGGGGCGCGTGGACACTGAAGCTTTCTTT. Translation: CASSDRGRVDTEAFF.

The chain uses TRBV7-2 and TRBJ1-2, with D perhaps matching TRBD1 (6 bases). Germline V gene sequence: CDR1 SGHTA, CDR2 FQGNSA. The ends were cut back, 4 bases at V and 4 bases at J, with 19 bases in the middle. CDR3 size: 16 residues. The CDR3 here is CASSSQLPTGAYGYTF. CDR3 in DNA: TGTGCCAGCAGCTCCCAACTCCCGACAGGTGCCTATGGCTACACCTTC.

This clone was recorded once. V usage is TRBV2 and J usage is TRBJ1-2; 7 nucleotides line up with TRBD1. V shed 4 bases, J shed 8 bases, and the junction held 10 bases outside the gene matches. In germline, CDR1 is SNHLY, CDR2 FYNNEI. This CDR3 has 14 residues. CDR3 nucleotides: TGTGCCAGCAGTGGAGGGGGACAGATCCGGGGCTACACCTTC. It codes for CASSGGGQIRGYTF.

The chain couples TRBV6-5 to TRBJ1-4; D remains unclear. The germline V and J ends were trimmed by 2 bases and 6 bases, with 10 bases remaining between them. Germline values: CDR1 MNHEY, CDR2 SVGAGI. The CDR3 covers 14 residues. The CDR3 reads CASSYVFGDEKLFF. The CDR3, as DNA: TGTGCCAGCAGTTACGTCTTCGGGGATGAAAAACTGTTTTTT.

This chain joins TRBV28 and TRBJ1-5, with TRBD1 identical over 9 bases. V was clipped by 6 bases and J by 6 bases; unmatched bases: 0. The CDR3 spans 12 residues. Germline V CDR1 and CDR2: MDHEN, SYDVKM. For the CDR3, the DNA is TGTGCCAGCAGGGACAGGGGTCAGCCCCAGCATTTT. It encodes CASRDRGQPQHF.

The chain is built from TRBV6-6 and TRBJ2-1; a possible D gene is TRBD1 (6 bases). The CDR3 is 14 residues long. Germline V gene lookup returns CDR1 MNHNY and CDR2 SVGAGI (reference sequence). Trimming cost V 2 bases and J 8 bases, with 13 bases left between them. The CDR3 spells CASSYPSRGDEQFF. Here the CDR3 DNA reads TGTGCCAGCAGTTACCCGTCCAGGGGCGATGAGCAGTTCTTC.

The rearrangement joins TRBV9 to TRBJ2-7; 8 bases are a match to TRBD1. Unmatched junction bases numbered 8, after V lost 6 bases and J lost 3 bases. Per germline, CDR1 SGDLS and CDR2 YYNGEE. CDR3 length: 14 residues. CDR3 DNA: TGTGCCAGCACCCTAGGACAGGGAGACTACGAGCAGTACTTC. It is translated as CASTLGQGDYEQYF. Looking up the rest from reference TRBV9 and TRBJ2-7 gives the full variable domain: DSGVTQTPKHLITATGQRVTLRCSPRSGDLSVYWYQQSLDQGLQFLIQYYNGEERAKGNILERFSAQQFPDLHSELNLSSLELGDSALYFCASTLGQGDYEQYFGPGTRLTVT.

The CDR3 loop is CASGRSGGAVGNEQFF. In nucleotides, the CDR3 is TGTGCCAGCGGTAGGAGCGGGGGGGCGGTGGGCAATGAGCAGTTCTTC. The V and J genes are TRBV28 and TRBJ2-1; TRBD2 agrees at 10 bases. This CDR3 contains 16 residues. With V trimmed by 8 bases and J by 6 bases, 13 bases remained unmatched. Germline CDR1 and CDR2: MDHEN and SYDVKM.

Concerning this clone: Within the sample, other DNA sequences also encode this same CDR3. This chain joins TRBV5-1 and TRBJ1-3, with TRBD1 matching over 10 bases. This CDR3 contains 15 residues. Germline V lookup: CDR1 SGHRS, CDR2 YFSETQ. The junction had 5 bases not matched to a gene; V was cut back by 4 bases and J by 4 bases. The CDR3 coding sequence is TGCGCCAGCAGCCTGGACAGGGGGTTGGGAAACACCATATATTTT. Residues: CASSLDRGLGNTIYF.

This chain uses TRBV2 with TRBJ2-2; D not certain. Trimming took 11 bases from V and 4 from J, leaving 8 bases between them. The CDR3 spans 11 residues. Germline loops: CDR1 SNHLY, CDR2 FYNNEI. DNA of the CDR3: TGTGCCGGAGCCGGCACCGGGGAGCTGTTTTTT. Translation: CAGAGTGELFF.

This chain uses TRBV27 with TRBJ1-2, with D possibly being TRBD1 (5 bases). Germline V gene data show CDR1 as MNHEY and CDR2 as SMNVEV (reference sequence). Trimming removed 6 bases from V and 5 bases from J, with 28 bases in between. The CDR3 is made up of 18 amino acids. The CDR3 sequence is CASRTKPSDTREWYGYTF. The CDR3, as DNA: TGTGCCAGCAGAACTAAGCCGTCGGACACTCGCGAGTGGTATGGCTACACCTTC.

This chain connects TRBV9 to TRBJ1-2, with 8 bases lining up with TRBD1. The germline gives CDR1 SGDLS, CDR2 YYNGEE. The CDR3 contains 17 residues. V was clipped by 2 bases and J by 0 bases; unmatched bases: 9. The DNA of the CDR3 is TGTGCCAGCAGCGTCCGGGACAGGACCCCTGCTAACTATGGCTACACCTTC. Its translation: CASSVRDRTPANYGYTF.